These 28 T cell receptor beta chains share one sample of origin, sequenced in a study of PD-1 blockade in classical Hodgkin lymphoma. Repertoires were generated with immunoSEQ multiplex PCR, while TCRdb's copy carries only in-frame clones and drops some. The sample shows 25,000 to 30,000 clones, 85% to 90% of them seen only once. Described time point: cycle 4 day 1 (C4D1), after more than 5 weeks of nivolumab. Brentuximab vedotin exposure varied, and every patient relapsed after autologous stem cell transplantation. From thawed PBMCs, CD4+ T cells were purified using magnetic negative selection. The sequencing here drew on CD4+ T cells from blood, taken before the fourth cycle of nivolumab. Receptor source: a human donor with classical Hodgkin lymphoma.

The CDR3 DNA sequence: TGTGCCAGCAGCTTTGCGGGGGCCTCCTCCTACAATGAGCAGTTCTTC. Translating gives CASSFAGASSYNEQFF. V is TRBV7-8 and J is TRBJ2-1, with D possibly matching TRBD2 (7 bases). Trimming left V 3 bases short and J 0 bases short, with 12 bases between. Germline V gene lookup returns CDR1 SGHVS and CDR2 FQNEAQ. The CDR3 is 16 amino acids.

This clone was counted a single time. This chain connects TRBV5-5 to TRBJ2-1; D is unresolved. The V and J ends lost 3 bases and 2 bases respectively, with 12 bases between them. Germline CDR1 reads SGHKS; CDR2 reads YYEKEE (reference sequence). The CDR3 extends over 15 amino acids. The CDR3 loop is CASSSTPSAYNEQFF. In DNA, the CDR3 is TGTGCCAGCAGCTCCACACCGTCCGCCTACAATGAGCAGTTCTTC.

The chain employs TRBV2 and TRBJ2-4; D is undetermined. V lost 4 bases to trimming and J lost 6 bases, with 7 bases between them. Germline CDR1 reads SNHLY; CDR2 reads FYNNEI. The CDR3 sequence is 12 residues long. The CDR3 nucleotides are TGTGCCAGCAGTGTGATAGGAAACATTCAGTACTTC. It specifies CASSVIGNIQYF.

This rearrangement joins TRBV30 to TRBJ1-1, with D hard to call. Trimming took off 1 base at V and 12 bases at J, with 12 bases between the two ends. The CDR3 runs 11 residues. CDR1 is GTSNPN and CDR2 is SVGIG in the germline V gene (reference sequence). The CDR3 reads CAWSATLSSFF. CDR3 sequence (DNA): TGTGCCTGGAGTGCTACCCTGAGTTCTTTCTTT.

CDR3 bases: TGTGCCAGCAGCAAAGGCTACAGGGGGAGGTCTGAAGCTTTCTTT. It specifies CASSKGYRGRSEAFF. V is TRBV21-1 and J is TRBJ1-1; the table's D gene call, TRBD1, was not cross checked with the DNA. TRBV21-1 corresponds to a pseudogene. The CDR3 covers 15 residues.

The chain recombines TRBV5-1 with TRBJ2-6; D gene uncertain. This CDR3 is 13 amino acids long. Deletions cut 7 bases from V and 1 base from J, with 6 bases between. CDR1 and CDR2 from the germline V gene are SGHRS and YFSETQ. In DNA, the CDR3 is TGCGCCAGCGGTATGTCTGGGGCCAACGTCCTGACTTTC. Protein: CASGMSGANVLTF.

The rearrangement joins TRBV6-1 to TRBJ2-7, with D hard to call. With 6 bases removed from V and 3 bases from J, the gap between germline ends came to 6 bases. Germline V gene sequence: CDR1 MNHNS, CDR2 SASEGT. The CDR3 is made up of 11 amino acids. CDR3 protein: CASSTGYEQYF. The CDR3, as DNA: TGTGCCAGCAGCACGGGCTACGAGCAGTACTTC.

The rearrangement joins TRBV18 to TRBJ2-1, with D possibly matching TRBD2 (6 bases). This CDR3 is 14 amino acids long. Germline CDR1 is KGHSH and CDR2 is LQKENI. V was cut by 3 bases and J by 4 bases, with 10 bases left in between. CDR3 residues: CASSPGREYNEQFF. The CDR3 bases are TGTGCCAGCTCACCGGGACGGGAGTACAATGAGCAGTTCTTC.

J is TRBJ1-5 and V is TRBV15; D call uncertain. The CDR3 loop spans 13 amino acids. With 0 bases removed from V and 6 bases from J, the gap between germline ends came to 6 bases. Germline CDR1 is LNHNV and CDR2 is YYDKDF (reference sequence). CDR3 DNA: TGTGCCACCAGCAGAGATTTTATTCAGCCCCAGCATTTT. It specifies CATSRDFIQPQHF.

The chain has TRBV2 and TRBJ2-6, with D unresolved. From germline, CDR1 is SNHLY and CDR2 FYNNEI. V was clipped by 5 bases and J by 2 bases, with 7 bases between them. There are 14 residues in the CDR3. The CDR3 sequence is CASSWTTGANVLTF. The CDR3, as DNA: TGTGCCAGCAGTTGGACGACTGGGGCCAACGTCCTGACTTTC.

The chain combines TRBV28 with TRBJ1-2; D may be TRBD1 (6 bases). Germline CDR1 MDHEN, CDR2 SYDVKM. The CDR3 covers 15 residues. V was shortened by 6 bases and J by 1 base, with 15 bases between the two germline ends. CDR3 in amino acids: CASSSPTGFNYGYTF. In DNA form, the CDR3 reads TGTGCCAGCAGCTCCCCGACAGGATTTAACTATGGCTACACCTTC.

The chain employs TRBV7-2 and TRBJ2-7; no definite D call. Germline V gives CDR1 SGHTA, CDR2 FQGNSA. The ends were cut back, 5 bases at V and 7 bases at J, with 12 bases in the middle. The CDR3 spans 12 residues. CDR3 nucleotides: TGTGCCAGCAGCCAGGAACTGGGGGAGCAGTACTTC. It is translated as CASSQELGEQYF.

The chain has TRBV5-1 and TRBJ2-1; TRBD2 aligns across 10 bases. The V gene's germline CDR1 is SGHRS and CDR2 YFSETQ. V shed 2 bases, J shed 2 bases, and the junction held 4 bases outside the gene matches. The CDR3 sequence is 16 residues long. The DNA for the CDR3 is TGCGCCAGCAGCTTCACAGCGGGAGGGCCCTACAATGAGCAGTTCTTC. This sequence encodes CASSFTAGGPYNEQFF.

The genes are TRBV6-1 and TRBJ2-5; tentatively, D is TRBD2 (6 bases). Trimming stripped 3 bases from V and 2 bases from J, with 16 bases between. The CDR3 consists of 16 residues. In germline, CDR1 is MNHNS, CDR2 SASEGT. The CDR3 nucleotides read TGTGCCAGCAGTGACGGGTTTGTGGGGAGGCAAGAGACCCAGTACTTC. It specifies CASSDGFVGRQETQYF.

This clone came up a few times. The chain carries TRBV5-1 and TRBJ1-2; 9 nucleotides match TRBD1. From germline, CDR1 is SGHRS and CDR2 YFSETQ. The CDR3 contains 16 residues. J was trimmed by 5 bases and V by 4 bases; bases with no gene match: 12. CDR3 DNA sequence: TGCGCCAGCAGCGCCGTAGTGGGACAGGGAAGATATGGCTACACCTTC. This codes for CASSAVVGQGRYGYTF.

The V and J genes are TRBV28 and TRBJ2-3, with TRBD2 identical over 8 bases. The CDR3 is made up of 15 amino acids. Germline values: CDR1 MDHEN, CDR2 SYDVKM. Trimming at V came to 1 base and at J to 0 bases, leaving 0 bases not matched to a gene. CDR3 sequence (DNA): TGTGCCAGCAGTTTATTAGCGGGGAGCACAGATACGCAGTATTTT. Protein product: CASSLLAGSTDTQYF.

The chain employs TRBV10-1 and TRBJ2-7, with a weak D call TRBD2 (5 bases). Germline V CDR1 and CDR2: WNHNN, SYGVQD (reference sequence). V gave up 6 bases and J gave up 2 bases, with 8 bases separating them. The CDR3 sequence is 12 residues long. CDR3 DNA sequence: TGCGCCAGCAGGCCCGGGACCTACGAGCAGTACTTC. The encoded protein is CASRPGTYEQYF.

The V call is TRBV6-6, the J call TRBJ2-7; TRBD1 aligns across 8 bases. The CDR3 runs to 15 residues. CDR1 MNHNY and CDR2 SVGAGI come from the germline V gene (reference sequence). With 2 bases clipped from V and 3 bases from J, the junction kept 6 bases outside the gene matches. CDR3 DNA: TGTGCCAGCAGTTACGAGCCAGGGGGCAGCTACGAGCAGTACTTC. Encoded protein: CASSYEPGGSYEQYF.

The DNA for the CDR3 is TGTGCCAGCAGTCGCTCTCAGGTTTTTTCACTGTTTTTT. Its translation is CASSRSQVFSLFF. V usage is TRBV6-1 and J usage is TRBJ1-4; the D is unclear. Germline CDR1 reads MNHNS; CDR2 reads SASEGT. Trimming stripped 5 bases from V and 13 bases from J, with 17 bases between. This CDR3 comprises 13 residues.

The chain links TRBV5-6 to TRBJ2-1; 7 bases are a match to TRBD2. There are 14 residues in the CDR3. The trim removed 4 bases at V and 10 bases at J, leaving 11 bases unmatched. Germline V gene data show CDR1 as SGHDT and CDR2 as YYEEEE. The CDR3 DNA reads TGTGCCAGCAGCCAGCGGGACTCCCGCAACGAGCAGTTCTTC. Translating gives CASSQRDSRNEQFF.

The count of this clone is one. The rearrangement uses TRBV5-1 and TRBJ2-2, with D tentatively TRBD2 (5 bases). The V end was cut by 7 bases, the J end by 0 bases, with 10 bases between. The CDR3 sequence is 14 residues long. The V gene's germline CDR1 is SGHRS and CDR2 YFSETQ. The CDR3 nucleotides are TGCGCCAGCCTTAGCGACTCGAACACCGGGGAGCTGTTTTTT. Translated: CASLSDSNTGELFF.

The chain employs TRBV5-6 and TRBJ1-4, with 9 bases lining up with TRBD1. The CDR3 has 14 residues. V shed 3 bases and J 5 bases; nucleotides not matched to a gene: 2. Germline CDR1 is SGHDT and CDR2 is YYEEEE. CDR3 coding DNA: TGTGCCAGCAGCTACGGACAGGGGAATGAAAAACTGTTTTTT. It encodes CASSYGQGNEKLFF. Full variable domain (rest looked up from reference TRBV5-6 and TRBJ1-4): DAGVTQSPTHLIKTRGQQVTLRCSPKSGHDTVSWYQQALGQGPQFIFQYYEEEERQRGNFPDRFSGHQFPNYSSELNVNALLLGDSALYLCASSYGQGNEKLFFGSGTQLSVL.

V gene TRBV6-5 combines with J gene TRBJ2-2; TRBD2 might be the D (6 bases). The CDR3 is 14 residues long. V lost 7 bases and J lost 0, with 9 bases in between. The germline CDR1 and CDR2 sequences are MNHEY and SVGAGI. The CDR3 loop reads CASKRASNTGELFF. The DNA for the CDR3 is TGTGCCAGCAAGCGGGCTTCGAACACCGGGGAGCTGTTTTTT.

This chain links TRBV5-8 with TRBJ2-1; 10 nucleotides match TRBD2. The trim removed 0 bases at V and 10 bases at J, leaving 7 bases unmatched. CDR3 size: 15 residues. Germline V CDR1 and CDR2: SGHTS, YDEGEE. The CDR3 DNA follows: TGTGCCAGCAGCTTGGAGCGGGGGGGCCTGGGCGAGCAGTTCTTC. As protein: CASSLERGGLGEQFF.

The chain carries TRBV19 and TRBJ2-1; 10 nucleotides line up with TRBD2. The CDR3 is 16 residues long. The J segment lost 1 base and the V segment lost 5 bases, leaving 5 bases of the junction unmatched. Germline V CDR1 and CDR2: LNHDA, SQIVND (reference sequence). CDR3: CASSFRAGGSYNEQFF. The CDR3 DNA reads TGTGCCAGTAGTTTCCGAGCGGGAGGGTCCTACAATGAGCAGTTCTTC.

This rearrangement joins TRBV7-2 to TRBJ2-5; possible D gene TRBD1, 5 bases. The CDR3 length is 14 residues. Germline-derived CDR1 and CDR2 are SGHTA and FQGNSA. Trimming removed 5 bases at V and 1 base at J, with 11 bases between. DNA of the CDR3: TGTGCCAGCAGCGTGTCCAGGGTCCAAGAGACCCAGTACTTC. It specifies CASSVSRVQETQYF. The full variable domain, rest sourced from reference TRBV7-2 and TRBJ2-5, is GAGVSQSPSNKVTEKGKDVELRCDPISGHTALYWYRQSLGQGLEFLIYFQGNSAPDKSGLPSDRFSAERTGGSVSTLTIQRTQQEDSAVYLCASSVSRVQETQYFGPGTRLLVL.

This chain joins TRBV7-9 and TRBJ2-5; no firm D call. The length of the CDR3 is 14 residues. Germline loops: CDR1 SEHNR, CDR2 FQNEAQ (reference sequence). V was shortened by 5 bases and J by 4 bases, with 14 bases between the two germline ends. In DNA form, the CDR3 reads TGTGCCAGCAGCCCCTCGCCGAGCCTAGAGACCCAGTACTTC. It translates to CASSPSPSLETQYF.

V gene TRBV27 combines with J gene TRBJ2-1, with 8 bases fitting TRBD2. CDR3 length: 16 residues. CDR1 is MNHEY and CDR2 is SMNVEV in the germline V gene (reference sequence). The trim removed 5 bases at V and 0 bases at J, leaving 6 bases unmatched. CDR3 in amino acids: CASSVLAGSSYNEQFF. The CDR3 DNA reads as TGTGCCAGCAGTGTTTTAGCGGGAAGCTCCTACAATGAGCAGTTCTTC.